This T cell receptor (beta chain) was documented in a study of identical twins. Donors were all healthy Caucasians. Regarding this clonotype: Its antigen is unidentified.

Study-wide results and caveats: The models systematically underestimated how much out-of-frame TCR alpha was shared in monozygotic twins. Zero-insertion findings could be partly confounded by invariant cells (MAIT and iNKT cells).

The length of the CDR3 is 16 residues. In germline, CDR1 is DFQATT, CDR2 SNEGSKA (reference sequence). Trimming left V 3 bases short and J 0 bases short, with 16 bases between. One entry per CDR3 protein results from TCRdb running MiXCR on the 5' RACE reads. The table includes 400,000 to 600,000 distinct CDR3 sequences, around 20% detected once. The same sample was also used in a study of yellow fever vaccine responses in identical twins.

The gene calls are TRBV20-1 and TRBJ2-3, with a possible D match to TRBD2 (6 bases). The source is a woman between 18 and 29 years old in good health. The sample consisted of CD4+ T cells sorted from blood. The CDR3 DNA follows: TGCAGTGCTAGTCTGTTTGCGGGATCTAGCACAGATACGCAGTATTTT. Its protein is CSASLFAGSSTDTQYF.